This T cell receptor beta chain was sequenced in a study of response to subunit inactivated influenza vaccine. Each CDR3 protein is one row after TCRdb ran MiXCR on the RT-PCR reads. The sample has under 950,000 distinct CDR3 sequences, 21% seen once. A remark on this clonotype: Its antigen is as yet unknown.

Findings and caveats of the study: There was a suggestion from the authors that each seasonal influenza vaccination recruits few new T cells.

Germline V lookup: CDR1 SGHTA, CDR2 FQGNSA. Trimming removed 6 bases at V and 4 bases at J, with 12 bases between. This CDR3 is 13 amino acids long. The TCR comes from a man aged 50-59 years who received an inactivated influenza vaccine. The genes are TRBV7-2 and TRBJ1-1; D perhaps matches TRBD1 (6 bases). Sequenced here: PBMCs from blood, sampled roughly 5 days after vaccination. DNA of the CDR3: TGTGCCAGCAGGCTAATCAGGGGCACTGAAGCTTTCTTT. Translated, it gives CASRLIRGTEAFF.